Listed here is a single TCR beta chain. Sequencing was performed with immunoSEQ multiplex PCR; in TCRdb, only in-frame clones are kept and a portion is missing. The data hold 200,000 to 250,000 clones, with around 85% observed a single time. The sample belongs to a study of blood T cell repertoires in COVID-19. V was pared by 2 bases and J by 1 base, with 7 bases of the junction left unmatched. Germline V gives CDR1 SGHVS, CDR2 FNYEAQ. This CDR3 spans 17 amino acids. The origin of this receptor is a woman aged 50 to 65 with acute COVID-19. The genes are TRBV7-6 and TRBJ2-5, with TRBD1 identical over 10 bases. The sample taken for sequencing was PBMCs or T cells enriched from blood (not recorded which). The DNA for the CDR3 is TGTGCCAGCAGCTTACGTACCGGGACAGGGGTCCAAGAGACCCAGTACTTC. Its protein is CASSLRTGTGVQETQYF.